The 19 T cell receptor beta chains below were found in one sample sequenced in a study of T cell responses to AZD1222 COVID-19 vaccine. Produced via immunoSEQ multiplex PCR; TCRdb's table is partial and in-frame only. The sample shows 170,000 or so clones, 90% of them seen only once. Material: peripheral blood, obtained on day 0 of AZD1222 vaccination. The receptors stem from an adult in good health.

Only one count was recorded for this clone. The rearrangement joins TRBV5-4 to TRBJ1-6; 9 bases line up with TRBD1. Germline V gene sequence: CDR1 SGHNT, CDR2 YYREEE (reference sequence). The V gene end was trimmed by 4 bases and the J gene end by 10 bases; junction bases not matched to a gene: 15. The CDR3 is 17 residues long. CDR3 protein: CASSPPIGTGLASPLHF. In DNA form, the CDR3 reads TGTGCCAGCAGCCCCCCCATCGGGACAGGGTTGGCCTCACCCCTCCACTTT.

The chain recombines TRBV11-1 with TRBJ1-3; D call uncertain. This CDR3 is built from 14 residues. The V gene's germline CDR1 is SGHAT and CDR2 FQDESV (reference sequence). Trimming cost V 4 bases and J 0 bases, with 7 bases left between them. In nucleotides, the CDR3 is TGTGCCAGCAGCTCCCGCGACTCTGGAAACACCATATATTTT. This sequence encodes CASSSRDSGNTIYF.

The gene calls are TRBV5-1 and TRBJ2-1; TRBD2 matches at 16 bases. The V gene end was trimmed by 0 bases and the J gene end by 10 bases; junction bases not matched to a gene: 4. CDR1 and CDR2 from the germline V gene are SGHRS and YFSETQ. The CDR3 is 16 residues long. The CDR3 DNA reads TGCGCCAGCAGCTTGGCCGGGACTAGCGGGGGGGGCGAGCAGTTCTTC. Protein sequence: CASSLAGTSGGGEQFF.

The chain carries TRBV29-1 and TRBJ2-5; D perhaps matches TRBD2 (6 bases). V lost 4 bases and J 4 bases, leaving 13 bases between the germline ends. CDR1 and CDR2 from the germline V gene are SQVTM and ANQGSEA. The CDR3 sequence is 13 residues long. The CDR3 reads CSVAGVVGETQYF. Written as DNA, the CDR3 is TGCAGCGTTGCGGGGGTGGTAGGAGAGACCCAGTACTTC.

The chain recombines TRBV30 with TRBJ2-7; D unresolved. This CDR3 contains 12 residues. Germline V gene sequence: CDR1 GTSNPN, CDR2 SVGIG (reference sequence). Trimming took off 0 bases at V and 3 bases at J, with 6 bases between the two ends. This CDR3 is CAWSVPYYEQYF. The CDR3 DNA is TGTGCCTGGAGTGTACCTTACTACGAGCAGTACTTC.

The chain carries TRBV28 and TRBJ1-5; no firm D call. Trimming pared 2 bases from V and 7 bases from J, leaving 9 bases between. The CDR3 length is 13 residues. Germline assignment: CDR1 MDHEN and CDR2 SYDVKM. The CDR3 is CASSLHSGQPQHF. The CDR3 bases are TGTGCCAGCAGTTTACACAGCGGGCAGCCCCAGCATTTT. Full variable domain (outside the CDR3, taken from reference TRBV28 and TRBJ1-5): DVKVTQSSRYLVKRTGEKVFLECVQDMDHENMFWYRQDPGLGLRLIYFSYDVKMKEKGDIPEGYSVSREKKERFSLILESASTNQTSMYLCASSLHSGQPQHFGDGTRLSIL.

The chain couples TRBV4-1 to TRBJ1-4; 12 bases match TRBD1. Unmatched junction bases numbered 7, after V lost 1 base and J lost 7 bases. The germline V gene encodes CDR1 MGHRA and CDR2 YSYEKL. The CDR3 is 17 residues long. This chain's CDR3 is CASSQVGQGAGAEKLFF. The DNA of the CDR3 is TGCGCCAGCAGCCAAGTGGGACAGGGGGCCGGCGCTGAAAAACTGTTTTTT.

The rearrangement uses TRBV11-1 and TRBJ2-3; D gene unclear. CDR1 and CDR2 from the germline V gene are SGHAT and FQDESV (reference sequence). The CDR3 spans 14 residues. V lost 1 base to trimming and J lost 2 bases, with 7 bases between them. The CDR3 is CASSLVVITDTQYF. Here the CDR3 DNA reads TGTGCCAGCAGCTTAGTTGTCATCACAGATACGCAGTATTTT.

The genes are TRBV2 and TRBJ1-6, with TRBD1 as a possible D gene (5 bases). CDR1 is SNHLY and CDR2 is FYNNEI in the germline V gene. The CDR3 covers 16 residues. The germline V and J ends were trimmed by 11 bases and 5 bases, with 22 bases remaining between them. The chain's CDR3 is CAGSRRPTGDNSPLHF. CDR3 sequence (DNA): TGTGCCGGATCCCGCCGTCCCACAGGAGATAATTCACCCCTCCACTTT. Combining the CDR3 with reference TRBV2 and TRBJ1-6 gives the whole variable domain EPEVTQTPSHQVTQMGQEVILRCVPISNHLYFYWYRQILGQKVEFLVSFYNNEISEKSEIFDDQFSVERPDGSNFTLKIRSTKLEDSAMYFCAGSRRPTGDNSPLHFGNGTRLTVT.

Concerning this clone: One junction end disagrees with the germline gene, perhaps due to a read error. Other DNA sequences in this sample translate to the same CDR3. V gene TRBV6-5 combines with J gene TRBJ1-6, with 8 bases fitting TRBD1. The CDR3 is made up of 14 amino acids. CDR1 is MNHEY, CDR2 SVGAGI, per germline. Written as DNA, the CDR3 is TGTGCCAGCAGCAGACAGGGGTTCAATTCACCACTCCACTTT. As protein: CASSRQGFNSPLHF.

The chain recombines TRBV7-9 with TRBJ1-1; a weak D match, TRBD1 (5 bases). Germline V gene sequence: CDR1 SEHNR, CDR2 FQNEAQ (reference sequence). V lost 3 bases and J 5 bases, leaving 22 bases between the germline ends. The CDR3 is made up of 17 amino acids. The CDR3 nucleotides read TGTGCCAGCAGCTTTTCACGCGGGGCCTCAACACGGACTGAAGCTTTCTTT. It translates to CASSFSRGASTRTEAFF.

A single count supports this clone. V gene TRBV13 combines with J gene TRBJ2-7; D uncertain. This CDR3 is 14 amino acids long. The V end lost 5 bases, the J end lost 3 bases, and 14 bases lay between the germline ends. Germline V lookup: CDR1 PRHDT, CDR2 FYEKMQ (reference sequence). The chain's CDR3 is CASSQGWGDYEQYF. In DNA, the CDR3 is TGTGCCAGCAGCCAAGGGTGGGGTGACTACGAGCAGTACTTC.

This clone was observed once. The gene calls are TRBV29-1 and TRBJ1-2; D remains unclear. Germline values: CDR1 SQVTM, CDR2 ANQGSEA. Between the trimmed V and J ends, which lost 0 bases and 5 bases, there was a span of 22 bases. CDR3 length: 17 residues. The CDR3 DNA sequence: TGCAGCGTTGAAGAAACTCTCGGTAACCTGGTGATATATGGCTACACCTTC. Translating gives CSVEETLGNLVIYGYTF.

The V call is TRBV24-1, the J call TRBJ2-1; TRBD1 agrees at 8 bases. CDR3 length equals 16 residues. V was clipped by 5 bases and J by 7 bases; unmatched bases: 12. Germline CDR1 KGHDR, CDR2 SFDVKD. This CDR3 reads CATSAGQGILSNEQFF. In DNA, the CDR3 is TGTGCCACCAGTGCCGGACAGGGAATATTGAGTAATGAGCAGTTCTTC.

This clone was observed once. V usage is TRBV5-1 and J usage is TRBJ1-2; 7 nucleotides line up with TRBD1. Germline CDR1 and CDR2: SGHRS and YFSETQ. The CDR3 covers 14 residues. With V trimmed by 0 bases and J by 4 bases, 3 bases remained unmatched. DNA for the CDR3: TGCGCCAGCAGCTTGGGGACAGGAGTCTATGGCTACACCTTC. Its protein product is CASSLGTGVYGYTF.

The V and J genes are TRBV7-9 and TRBJ1-6; D is ambiguous. The V gene lost 10 bases and the J gene lost 0 bases, with 13 bases spanning the gap. CDR1 SEHNR and CDR2 FQNEAQ come from the germline V gene (reference sequence). This CDR3 region has 15 residues. The CDR3 protein is CATSTVSSYNSPLHF. CDR3 in DNA: TGTGCCACGAGCACAGTTAGCTCCTATAATTCACCCCTCCACTTT. The full variable domain, rest sourced from reference TRBV7-9 and TRBJ1-6, is DTGVSQNPRHKITKRGQNVTFRCDPISEHNRLYWYRQTLGQGPEFLTYFQNEAQLEKSRLLSDRFSAERPKGSFSTLEIQRTEQGDSAMYLCATSTVSSYNSPLHFGNGTRLTVT.

The genes are TRBV20-1 and TRBJ2-5, with 7 bases identical to TRBD2. Germline CDR1 is DFQATT and CDR2 is SNEGSKA (reference sequence). The CDR3 extends over 12 amino acids. The ends lost 3 bases at V and 3 bases at J; junction bases unmatched: 1. This chain's CDR3 is CSASTSEETQYF. CDR3 in DNA: TGCAGTGCTAGTACTAGCGAAGAGACCCAGTACTTC.

The rearrangement joins TRBV9 to TRBJ2-2, with a possible D match to TRBD1 (5 bases). The ends were cut back, 0 bases at V and 3 bases at J, with 6 bases in the middle. The CDR3 is made up of 14 amino acids. CDR1 is SGDLS, CDR2 YYNGEE, per germline. CDR3 DNA sequence: TGTGCCAGCAGCGTAGAGGGGCACACCGGGGAGCTGTTTTTT. Its translation: CASSVEGHTGELFF.

This clone has only a few counts. The rearrangement links TRBV29-1 to TRBJ1-3; the D is unclear. The germline V gene has CDR1 SQVTM and CDR2 ANQGSEA. This CDR3 has 17 amino acids. V lost 3 bases, J lost 2 bases, and 20 bases lay in between. The CDR3 sequence is CSVDGGEGEGAGNTIYF. The CDR3 DNA follows: TGCAGCGTTGATGGCGGGGAGGGAGAAGGAGCTGGAAACACCATATATTTT.